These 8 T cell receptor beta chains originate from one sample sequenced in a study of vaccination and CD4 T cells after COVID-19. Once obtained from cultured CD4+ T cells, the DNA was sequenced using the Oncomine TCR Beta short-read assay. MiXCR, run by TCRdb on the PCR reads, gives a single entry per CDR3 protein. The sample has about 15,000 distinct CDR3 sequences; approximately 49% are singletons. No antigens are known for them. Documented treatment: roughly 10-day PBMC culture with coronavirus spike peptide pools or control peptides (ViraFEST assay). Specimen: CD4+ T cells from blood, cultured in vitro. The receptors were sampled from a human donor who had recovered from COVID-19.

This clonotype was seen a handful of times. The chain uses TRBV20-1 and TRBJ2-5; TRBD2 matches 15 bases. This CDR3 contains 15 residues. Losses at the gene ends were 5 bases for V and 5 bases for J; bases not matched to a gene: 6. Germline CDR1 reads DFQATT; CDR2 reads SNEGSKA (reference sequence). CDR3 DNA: TGCAGTGCTCCTCGGACTAGCGGGAGGGTGGAGACCCAGTACTTC. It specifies CSAPRTSGRVETQYF.

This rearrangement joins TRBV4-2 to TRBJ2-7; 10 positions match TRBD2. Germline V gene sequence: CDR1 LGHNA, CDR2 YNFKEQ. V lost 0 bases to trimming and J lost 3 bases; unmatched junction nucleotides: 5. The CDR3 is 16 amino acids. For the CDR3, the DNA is TGTGCCAGCAGCCAAGATCCGGCTAGCGGGAGCTACGAGCAGTACTTC. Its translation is CASSQDPASGSYEQYF.

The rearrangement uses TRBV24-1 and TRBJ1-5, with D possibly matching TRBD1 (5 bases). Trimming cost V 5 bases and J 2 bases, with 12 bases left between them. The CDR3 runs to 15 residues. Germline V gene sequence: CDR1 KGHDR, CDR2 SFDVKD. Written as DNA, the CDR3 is TGTGCCACCAGTGGTGCAGGGTCAGGCAATCAGCCCCAGCATTTT. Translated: CATSGAGSGNQPQHF.

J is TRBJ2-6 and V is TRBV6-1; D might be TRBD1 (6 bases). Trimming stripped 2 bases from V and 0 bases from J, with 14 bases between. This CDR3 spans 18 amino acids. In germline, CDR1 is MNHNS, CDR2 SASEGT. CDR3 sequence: CASSELTGSPSGANVLTF. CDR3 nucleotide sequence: TGTGCCAGCAGTGAACTTACAGGGAGTCCCTCTGGGGCCAACGTCCTGACTTTC.

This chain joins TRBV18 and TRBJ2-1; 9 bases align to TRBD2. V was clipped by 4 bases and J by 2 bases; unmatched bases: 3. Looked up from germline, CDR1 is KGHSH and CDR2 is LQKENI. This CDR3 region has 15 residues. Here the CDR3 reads CASSRPSGAYNEQFF. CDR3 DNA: TGTGCCAGCTCACGCCCTAGCGGGGCCTACAATGAGCAGTTCTTC.

In nucleotides, the CDR3 is TGCGCCAGCTCCGGGATGGGGGCGCTGGGCTACGAGCAGTACTTC. This codes for CASSGMGALGYEQYF. This chain uses TRBV5-1 with TRBJ2-7; possibly TRBD1 for D (6 bases). This CDR3 has 15 amino acids. V lost 7 bases, J lost 3 bases, and 20 bases lay in between. Germline loops: CDR1 SGHRS, CDR2 YFSETQ.

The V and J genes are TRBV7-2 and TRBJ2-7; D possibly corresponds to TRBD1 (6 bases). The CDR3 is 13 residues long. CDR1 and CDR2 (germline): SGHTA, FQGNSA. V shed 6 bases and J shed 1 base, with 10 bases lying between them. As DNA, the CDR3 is TGTGCCAGCAGGAAAACAGGGTCCTACGAGCAGTACTTC. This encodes CASRKTGSYEQYF.

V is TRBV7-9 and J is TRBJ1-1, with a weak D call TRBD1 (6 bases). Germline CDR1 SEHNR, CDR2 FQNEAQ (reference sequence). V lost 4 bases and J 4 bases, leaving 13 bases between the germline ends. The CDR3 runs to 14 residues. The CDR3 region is CASSWGGASTEAFF. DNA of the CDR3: TGTGCCAGCAGCTGGGGGGGCGCATCCACTGAAGCTTTCTTT.